This T cell receptor (beta chain) was obtained from a study of shared clonotypes between healthy human individuals. CD45RO-negative cells were positively selected for CCR7, leaving out terminally differentiated effector memory CD45RA+ cells. The study ran the assay at deep level. Sorted-subset replicate PCRs used around 200 ng of genomic DNA. This amount corresponded to about 29,000 T cell genomes. The data were produced by immunoSEQ multiplex PCR, yet TCRdb's version contains in-frame clones alone and is incomplete. Among roughly 2,000,000 clones listed, approximately 95% were seen once. As concerns this clone: Other DNA sequences within the sample encode an identical CDR3.

Germline CDR1 SEHNR, CDR2 FQNEAQ (reference sequence). The CDR3 has 14 amino acids. Trimming removed 5 bases from V and 1 base from J, with 10 bases in between. Sequences were obtained from naive CD8+ T cells sorted from blood. This chain joins TRBV7-9 and TRBJ2-3; TRBD2 might be the D (5 bases). The TCR sequence derives from a man between 18 and 29 years old in good health. CDR3 protein: CASSPAGGTDTQYF. CDR3 nucleotides: TGTGCCAGCAGCCCCGCCGGGGGCACAGATACGCAGTATTTT.